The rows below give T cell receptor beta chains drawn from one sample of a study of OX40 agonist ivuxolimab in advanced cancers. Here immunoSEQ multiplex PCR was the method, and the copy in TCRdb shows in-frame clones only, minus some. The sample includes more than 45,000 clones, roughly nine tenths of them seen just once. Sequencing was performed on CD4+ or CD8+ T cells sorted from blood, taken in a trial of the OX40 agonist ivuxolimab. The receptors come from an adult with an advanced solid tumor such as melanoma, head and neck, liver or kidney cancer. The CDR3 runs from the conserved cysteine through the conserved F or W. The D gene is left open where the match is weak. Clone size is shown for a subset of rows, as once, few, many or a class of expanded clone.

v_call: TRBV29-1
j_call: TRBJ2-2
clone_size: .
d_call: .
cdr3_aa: CSVILGNTGELFF
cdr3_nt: TGCAGCGTTATTCTGGGGAACACCGGGGAGCTGTTTTTT

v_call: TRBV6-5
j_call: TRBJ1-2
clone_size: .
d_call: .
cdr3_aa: CASVSPAHGYTF
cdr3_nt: TGTGCCAGCGTTAGCCCAGCCCATGGCTACACCTTC

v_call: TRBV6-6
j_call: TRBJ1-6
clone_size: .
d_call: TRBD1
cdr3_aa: CASSSDRGWNSPLHF
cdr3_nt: TGTGCCAGCAGCTCCGACAGGGGTTGGAATTCACCCCTCCACTTT

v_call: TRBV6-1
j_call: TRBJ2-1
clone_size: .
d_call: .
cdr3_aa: CASSDGPGGEQFF
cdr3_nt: TGTGCCAGCAGTGATGGCCCTGGAGGCGAGCAGTTCTTC

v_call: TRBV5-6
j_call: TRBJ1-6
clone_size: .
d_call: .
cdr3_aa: CASSLWDLDSSPLHF
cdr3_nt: TGTGCCAGCAGCTTGTGGGACCTAGATTCTTCACCCCTCCACTTT

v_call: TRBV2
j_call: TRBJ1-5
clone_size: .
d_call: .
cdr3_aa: CASSEDSLNQPQHF
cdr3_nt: TGTGCCAGCAGTGAAGACAGCCTCAATCAGCCCCAGCATTTT

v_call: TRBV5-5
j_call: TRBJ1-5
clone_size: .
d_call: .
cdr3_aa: CASSLVLRLGNQPQHF
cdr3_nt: TGTGCCAGCAGCTTGGTCTTAAGGTTGGGCAATCAGCCCCAGCATTTT

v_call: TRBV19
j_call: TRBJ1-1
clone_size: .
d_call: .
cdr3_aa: CASSTDRMNTEAFF
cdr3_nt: TGTGCCAGTAGTACCGACAGGATGAACACTGAAGCTTTCTTT

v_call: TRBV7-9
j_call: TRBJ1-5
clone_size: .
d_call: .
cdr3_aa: CASSFSGVEPQHF
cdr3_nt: TGTGCCAGCAGCTTCTCCGGTGTTGAGCCCCAGCATTTT

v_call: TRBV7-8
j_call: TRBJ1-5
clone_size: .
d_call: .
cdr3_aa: CASSLGLSNQPQHF
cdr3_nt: TGTGCCAGCAGCCTCGGACTGAGCAATCAGCCCCAGCATTTT

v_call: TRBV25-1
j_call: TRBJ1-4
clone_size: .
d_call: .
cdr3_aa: CASSAVTRAANEKLFF
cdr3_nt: TGTGCCAGCAGTGCCGTGACAAGGGCTGCTAATGAAAAACTGTTTTTT

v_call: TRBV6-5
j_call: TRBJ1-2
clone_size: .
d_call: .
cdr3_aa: CASREGVSGYGYTF
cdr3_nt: TGTGCCAGCAGGGAAGGGGTTTCGGGCTATGGCTACACCTTC

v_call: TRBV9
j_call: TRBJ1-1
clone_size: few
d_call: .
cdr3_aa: CASSPRRGGNTEAFF
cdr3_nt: TGTGCCAGCAGCCCCCGTAGAGGCGGTAACACTGAAGCTTTCTTT

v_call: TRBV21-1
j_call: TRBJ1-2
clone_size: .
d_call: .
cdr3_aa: CASSKKMRVRTDEFANYGYTF
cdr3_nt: TGTGCCAGCAGCAAAAAAATGAGAGTTAGGACCGACGAGTTTGCTAACTATGGCTACACCTTC

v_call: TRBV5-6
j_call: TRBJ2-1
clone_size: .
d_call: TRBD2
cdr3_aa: CASSLVLAGNNEQFF
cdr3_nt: TGTGCCAGCAGCTTGGTACTAGCGGGGAACAATGAGCAGTTCTTC

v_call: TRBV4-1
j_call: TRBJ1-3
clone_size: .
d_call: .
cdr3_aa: CASRPGRSGNTIYF
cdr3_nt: TGCGCCAGCAGACCGGGCCGCTCTGGAAACACCATATATTTT

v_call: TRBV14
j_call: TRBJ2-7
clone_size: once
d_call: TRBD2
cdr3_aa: CASSQGPLLAGVEQYF
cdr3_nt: TGTGCCAGCAGCCAAGGGCCTCTACTAGCGGGAGTCGAGCAGTACTTC

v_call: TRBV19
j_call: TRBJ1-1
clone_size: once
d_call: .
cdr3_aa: CASSPTTGGQAFF
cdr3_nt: TGTGCCAGTAGTCCTACGACCGGGGGGCAAGCTTTCTTT

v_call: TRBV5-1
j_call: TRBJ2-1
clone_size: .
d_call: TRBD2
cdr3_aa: CASSLWASGSYEQFF
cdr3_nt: TGCGCCAGCAGCCTTTGGGCTAGCGGGAGCTATGAGCAGTTCTTC

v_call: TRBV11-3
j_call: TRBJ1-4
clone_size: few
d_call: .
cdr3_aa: CASSFRVREKLFF
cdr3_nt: TGTGCCAGCAGCTTCAGGGTTCGAGAAAAACTGTTTTTT

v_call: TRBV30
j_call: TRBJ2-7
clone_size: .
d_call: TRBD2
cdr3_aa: CACLTGTSGRGGSYEQYF
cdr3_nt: TGTGCCTGTTTGACCGGGACTAGCGGGAGAGGAGGGTCCTACGAGCAGTACTTC

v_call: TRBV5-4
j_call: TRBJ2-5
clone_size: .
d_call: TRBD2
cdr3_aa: CASSFHPLASGSLGETQYF
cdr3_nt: TGTGCCAGCAGCTTCCACCCCTTGGCTAGCGGGAGTTTGGGAGAGACCCAGTACTTC